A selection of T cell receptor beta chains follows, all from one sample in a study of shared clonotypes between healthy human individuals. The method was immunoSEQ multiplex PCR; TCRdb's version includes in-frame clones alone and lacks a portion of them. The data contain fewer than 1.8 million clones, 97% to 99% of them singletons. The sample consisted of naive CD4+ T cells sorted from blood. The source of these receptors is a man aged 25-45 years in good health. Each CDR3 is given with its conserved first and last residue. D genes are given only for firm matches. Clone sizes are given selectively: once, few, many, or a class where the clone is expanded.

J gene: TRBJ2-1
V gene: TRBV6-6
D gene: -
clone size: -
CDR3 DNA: TGTGCCAGCAGAACTACTCAGTACAATGAGCAGTTCTTC
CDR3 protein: CASRTTQYNEQFF

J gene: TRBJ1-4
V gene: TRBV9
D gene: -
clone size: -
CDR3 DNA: TGTGCCAGCAGCCCAGATCCAGACGCCGGAAAACTGTTTTTT
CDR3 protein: CASSPDPDAGKLFF

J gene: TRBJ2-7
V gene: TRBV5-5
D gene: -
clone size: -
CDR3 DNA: TGTGCCAGCAGTTCGGAGATCTACGAGCAGTACTTC
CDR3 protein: CASSSEIYEQYF

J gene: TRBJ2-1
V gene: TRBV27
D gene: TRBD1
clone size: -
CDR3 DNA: TGTGCCAGCAGTTTCCTTAGGACAGGGGTGGGACGAAGCTACAATGAGCAGTTCTTC
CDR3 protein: CASSFLRTGVGRSYNEQFF

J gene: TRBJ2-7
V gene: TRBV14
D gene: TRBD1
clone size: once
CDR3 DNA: TGTGCCAGCAGCCCCTGGACAGGAGTTGCCTACGAGCAGTACTTC
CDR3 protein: CASSPWTGVAYEQYF

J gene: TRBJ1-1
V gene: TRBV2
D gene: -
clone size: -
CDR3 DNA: TGTGCCAGCAGTGAGGGACAACGGAACACTGAAGCTTTCTTT
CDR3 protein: CASSEGQRNTEAFF

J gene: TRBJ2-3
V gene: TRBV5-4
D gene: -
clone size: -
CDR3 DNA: TGTGCCAGCAGCCCCGATCACGATATGTCCACAGATACGCAGTATTTT
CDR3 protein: CASSPDHDMSTDTQYF

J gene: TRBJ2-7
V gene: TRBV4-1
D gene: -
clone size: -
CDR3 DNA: TGCGCCAGCAGCCAAGATCTGAGGGCGGGACAGAGCTACGAGCAGTACTTC
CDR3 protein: CASSQDLRAGQSYEQYF

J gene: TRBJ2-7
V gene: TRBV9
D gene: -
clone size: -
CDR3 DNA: TGTGCCAGCAGCGTAGATGCGGAACCGAGGTACGAGCAGTACTTC
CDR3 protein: CASSVDAEPRYEQYF

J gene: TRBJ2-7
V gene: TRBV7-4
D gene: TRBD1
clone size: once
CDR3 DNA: TGTGCCAGCAGCCCCCGGGACAGGGAGCAGTACTTC
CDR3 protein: CASSPRDREQYF

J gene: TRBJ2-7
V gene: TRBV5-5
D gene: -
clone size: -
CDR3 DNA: TGTGCCAGCAGCTTGGATCCCCTCGGGGGAAGCTCCTACGAGCAGTACTTC
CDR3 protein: CASSLDPLGGSSYEQYF

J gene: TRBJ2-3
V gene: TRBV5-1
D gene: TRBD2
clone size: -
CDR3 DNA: TGCGCCAGCAGCCCGCTGGGACTAGACACAGATACGCAGTATTTT
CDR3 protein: CASSPLGLDTDTQYF

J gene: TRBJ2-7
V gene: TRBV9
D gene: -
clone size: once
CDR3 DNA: TGTGCCAGCAGCGCGTCAGGGGTGGGAAACGAGCAGTACTTC
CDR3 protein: CASSASGVGNEQYF

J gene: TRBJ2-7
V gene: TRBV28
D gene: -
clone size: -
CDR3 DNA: TGTGCCAGCATCTCGCAGGCGGGCACCTACGAGCAGTACTTC
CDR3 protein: CASISQAGTYEQYF

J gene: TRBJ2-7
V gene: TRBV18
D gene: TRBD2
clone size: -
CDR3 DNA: TGTGCCAGCTCACCACGGGGGACCCGGAGGGACTATACCTACGAGCAGTACTTC
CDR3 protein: CASSPRGTRRDYTYEQYF

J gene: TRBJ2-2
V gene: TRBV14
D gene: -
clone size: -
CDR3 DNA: TGTGCCAGCAGCCAATTAGTGGGAGCGGTCGGGGAGCTGTTTTTT
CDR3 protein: CASSQLVGAVGELFF

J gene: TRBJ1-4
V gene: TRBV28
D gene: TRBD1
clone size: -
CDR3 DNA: TGTGCCACCGATAGGACAGGAGATGAAAAACTGTTTTTT
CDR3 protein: CATDRTGDEKLFF

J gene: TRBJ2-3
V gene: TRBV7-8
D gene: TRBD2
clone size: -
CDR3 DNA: TGTGCCAGCAGCCCTAGGACTAGCGGGATATCAGATACGCAGTATTTT
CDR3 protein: CASSPRTSGISDTQYF

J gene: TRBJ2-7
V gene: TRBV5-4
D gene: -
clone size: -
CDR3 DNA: TGTGCCAGCAGATTCCAACCTTTTTCCTACGAGCAGTACTTC
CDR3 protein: CASRFQPFSYEQYF

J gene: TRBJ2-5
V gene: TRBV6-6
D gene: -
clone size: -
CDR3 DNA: TGTGCCAGCAGTTCGCCGCGGACACAAGAGACCCAGTACTTC
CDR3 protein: CASSSPRTQETQYF

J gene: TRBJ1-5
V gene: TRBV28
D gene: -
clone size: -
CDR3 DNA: TGTGCCAGCAGTTTATTCTGGGCTGCGGGCAATCAGCCCCAGCATTTT
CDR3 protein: CASSLFWAAGNQPQHF

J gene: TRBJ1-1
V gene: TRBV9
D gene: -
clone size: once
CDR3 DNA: TGTGCCAGCAGCGTAGCTACTGGGAGCCAGAACACTGAAGCTTTCTTT
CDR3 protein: CASSVATGSQNTEAFF

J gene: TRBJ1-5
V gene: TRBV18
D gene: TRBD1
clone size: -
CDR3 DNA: TGTGCCAGCTCTCAGACAGGGAACGATCAGCCCCAGCATTTT
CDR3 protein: CASSQTGNDQPQHF

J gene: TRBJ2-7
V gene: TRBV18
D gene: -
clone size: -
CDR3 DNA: TGTGCCAGCTCACCCCCCTCCTACGAGCAGTACTTC
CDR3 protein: CASSPPSYEQYF

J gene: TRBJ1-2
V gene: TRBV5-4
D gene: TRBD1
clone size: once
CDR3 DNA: TGTGCCAGCAGCTTGGAAGGGACAGGATCTAACTATGGCTACACCTTC
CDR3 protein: CASSLEGTGSNYGYTF

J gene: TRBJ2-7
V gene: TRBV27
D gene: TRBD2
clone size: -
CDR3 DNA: TGTGCCAGCAGTTGGGGGACTAGCGGGAGTGGGGAGCAGTACTTC
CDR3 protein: CASSWGTSGSGEQYF

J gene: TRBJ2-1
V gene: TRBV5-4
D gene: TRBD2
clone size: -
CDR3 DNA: TGTGCCAGCAGCTTGGACCCCAGCGCTAGCGGAAGTAATGAGCAGTTCTTC
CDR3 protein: CASSLDPSASGSNEQFF

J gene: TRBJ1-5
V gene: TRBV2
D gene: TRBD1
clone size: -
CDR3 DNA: TGTGCCAGCAGCCACCGGGACAGGAATCAGCCCCAGCATTTT
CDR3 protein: CASSHRDRNQPQHF

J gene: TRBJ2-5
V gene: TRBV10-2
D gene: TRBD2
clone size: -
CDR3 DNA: TGCGCCAGCAGCCCGACTAGCGGGAGTGTGAAGACCCAGTACTTC
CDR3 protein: CASSPTSGSVKTQYF

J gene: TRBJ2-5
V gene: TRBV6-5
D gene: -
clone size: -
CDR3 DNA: TGTGCCAGCAGCGTCGGGGGGACCCAGTACTTC
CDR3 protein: CASSVGGTQYF

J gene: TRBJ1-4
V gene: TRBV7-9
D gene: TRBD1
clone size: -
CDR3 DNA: TGTGCCAGCAGCACACAGGACAGGGGGAATGAAAAACTGTTTTTT
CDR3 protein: CASSTQDRGNEKLFF

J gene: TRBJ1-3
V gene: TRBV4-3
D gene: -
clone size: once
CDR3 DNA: TGCGCCAGCAGCCAAGTTCGGAGCTCTGGAAACACCATATATTTT
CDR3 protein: CASSQVRSSGNTIYF

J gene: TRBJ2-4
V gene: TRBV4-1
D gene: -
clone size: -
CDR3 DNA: TGCGCCAGCAGCCAAGAAATTAGCATTTATGGCAAAAACATTCAGTACTTC
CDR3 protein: CASSQEISIYGKNIQYF

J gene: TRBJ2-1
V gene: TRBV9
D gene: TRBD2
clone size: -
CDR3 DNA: TGTGCCAGCAGCCCCGATGGGGGAGGGCCGTTCCGCAATGAGCAGTTCTTC
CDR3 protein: CASSPDGGGPFRNEQFF

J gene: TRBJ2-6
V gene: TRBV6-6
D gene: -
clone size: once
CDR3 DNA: TGTGCCAGCACCCCCCGCGGGGCCAACGTCCTGACTTTC
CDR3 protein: CASTPRGANVLTF

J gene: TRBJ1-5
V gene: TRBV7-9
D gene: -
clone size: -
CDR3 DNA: TGTGCCAGCAGCTTAGACCTTGCAGGTCAGCCCCAGCATTTT
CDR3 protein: CASSLDLAGQPQHF

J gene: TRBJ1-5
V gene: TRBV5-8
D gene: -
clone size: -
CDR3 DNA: TGTGCCAGCAGCTGGGTAACAGGGTTTGATAGCAATCAGCCCCAGCATTTT
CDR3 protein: CASSWVTGFDSNQPQHF

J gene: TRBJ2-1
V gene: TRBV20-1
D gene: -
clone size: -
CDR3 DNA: TGCAGTGCTAGAGATGCGAATGAGCAGTTCTTC
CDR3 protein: CSARDANEQFF

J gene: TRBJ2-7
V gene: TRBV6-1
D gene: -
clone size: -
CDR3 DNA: TGTGCCAGCAGTGAATCCTGGGGAGATGTCTACGAGCAGTACTTC
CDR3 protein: CASSESWGDVYEQYF